This TCR beta chain was recovered during a study of blood T cell repertoires in COVID-19. Study-wide context: The cDNA or gDNA used as material had been derived from T cells, B-cell-depleted T cells, or PBMCs.

Trimming shortened V by 0 bases and J by 3 bases, and 5 bases separated the two germline ends. Germline values: CDR1 LNHNV, CDR2 YYDKDF (reference sequence). This CDR3 is 13 amino acids long. Per the study methods: The authors estimated nucleated cell counts from reference gene primer amplification. Profiling relied on immunoSEQ multiplex PCR, and the TCRdb table lists in-frame clones only, not all of them. That table is the source of V, J and clone size, and D and trimming were worked out from the DNA. This table holds approximately 210,000 clones, roughly 94% found once. The chain carries TRBV15 and TRBJ1-1; no clear D gene. The sequence was collected from a man younger than 45 with acute or convalescent COVID-19. Specimen: peripheral blood. DNA of the CDR3: TGTGCCACCAGCAGAGATCTAGACACTGAAGCTTTCTTT. It yields the protein CATSRDLDTEAFF.